This TCR beta chain derives from a study of cytotoxic CD8 clonotypes in ibrutinib-treated CLL (dated by TCRdb to the early 2020s). For the wider study: The cohort included roughly 15 treatment-naive and 11 to 12 relapsed/refractory patients; around 18 were IGHV unmutated. Of the 70 to 90 people in the trial, 26 had longitudinal samples available. Every remission and progressive disease sample was obtained while ibrutinib was still being received by the patients. Samples at response were collected after a median of about 11 months of treatment, with a range of about 6 to 40 months. Partial responses were observed in about 24 patients and complete responses in 2; after a median follow-up of around 68 months, remission was maintained in approximately 14 patients and progression was observed in about twelve. An average of around 260,000 productive templates and 80,000 to 95,000 productive rearrangements was obtained per sample. Cryopreserved peripheral blood mononuclear cells were collected before treatment, at response, and at either disease progression or sustained remission. Broad study findings and their caveats: Clonality increased at ibrutinib response, stayed stable in sustained remission, and fell back toward baseline at progression. Public clonotypes were rare and either shrank or stayed stable during treatment, and the rise in clonality at ibrutinib response reflected expansion of private clonotypes. Sampling times were not matched between sustained-remission and progressing patients, and lymph node repertoires were not studied. Baseline clonality exceeded that of age-matched healthy donors and correlated strongly with circulating CD8+ T-cell counts.

The germline V end is reduced by 8 bases and the J end by 5 bases; junction bases left unmatched: 6. The germline V gene (reference sequence) supplies CDR1 MNHEY and CDR2 SMNVEV. Taken from cysteine to phenylalanine, the CDR3 has 12 residues. Left in the record is the CDR3 DNA by itself, 36 bases read in frame from the first base. This clone was counted ten times or more. This clone's antigen is unknown. No much larger clone is present one base from it, and per-base qualities are unavailable. A MiSeq instrument was used for deep resolution sequencing, which targeted depths ranging from 1 in 1 million up to 1 in 200,000 T cells, with coverage averaging 10x for each clonotype. The immunoSEQ hsTCRB Kit was used to generate the TCR beta libraries. The original methods were these. Data were analyzed with ImmunoSEQ Data Assistant and ImmunoSEQ Analyzer, with V, D and J genes assigned per IMGT definitions. Clonality, with values ranging from 0 to 1, was calculated as one minus the normalized Shannon entropy of productive rearrangement frequencies. Only overrepresented clonotypes making up at least 0.05% of each patient's repertoire were included in the public clonotype analysis. Some 13 repertoires from age-matched healthy donors, obtained from immuneACCESS, served as clonality controls. The clones in this table, taken by TCRdb from immuneACCESS, are in-frame only. Not every clone is retained; where verified, under half of the shortfall comes from an unresolved V gene, and the cause of the rest is unknown. V and J calls and clone size are those listed in that table; D and trimming were worked out from the DNA. The sample yields about 300,000 clones; about 72% were counted once. The ten largest account for roughly 6% of the sample.

Read against the paper, the sample's time point label means: progressive disease on ibrutinib. For TCR beta library preparation, approximately 2 micrograms of genomic DNA were isolated from cryopreserved PBMCs. Longitudinal blood samples from CLL patients receiving ibrutinib monotherapy were subjected to high-throughput TCR beta sequencing. Patients were enrolled in a phase 2 open-label single-center ibrutinib monotherapy trial. The source material was PBMCs, sampled at disease progression, from a patient treated with ibrutinib. This receptor was obtained from a human donor with chronic lymphocytic leukemia. The sequence joins TRBV27 to TRBJ2-7; 7 bases in the junction line up with TRBD1. The DNA sequence reads TGTGCCAGCGTATCAACAGGGGACGAGCAGTACTTC. Its coded protein is CASVSTGDEQYF.